Below are 27 T cell receptor beta chains sequenced from a single sample in a study of T cells in Graves' hyperthyroidism and ophthalmopathy. Researchers took RNA transcripts and amplified the TCR beta CDR3 regions from them. The TCR CDR3 first-round RT-PCR relied on the HTBI primer set. A single record per CDR3 protein comes from TCRdb applying MiXCR to the multiplex PCR reads. The sample gives around 490,000 distinct CDR3 sequences, about 20% of which show up once; roughly 50% is in the top ten. The sequencing input was blood. These TCRs come from a man aged 40-49 years with Graves' ophthalmopathy.

This chain links TRBV10-3 with TRBJ1-6; D not resolved. This CDR3 is built from 12 residues. Between the trimmed V and J ends, which lost 0 bases and 15 bases, there was a span of 9 bases. CDR1 is ENHRY and CDR2 is SYGVKD in the germline V gene. CDR3 nucleotides: TGTGCCATCAGTGAGTCAGATGCGGGCCTCCACTTT. This translates into CAISESDAGLHF.

A few counts support this clonotype. The chain recombines TRBV7-8 with TRBJ1-5; a weak D match, TRBD1 (6 bases). The CDR3 is made up of 15 amino acids. Trimming shortened V by 1 base and J by 4 bases, and 11 bases separated the two germline ends. Germline loops: CDR1 SGHVS, CDR2 FQNEAQ. In nucleotides, the CDR3 is TGTGCCAGCAGCTTAGGGACAGCAGGAAATCAGCCCCAGCATTTT. Its translation is CASSLGTAGNQPQHF.

About this clonotype: Its ends do not fully match the called genes, so a read error is possible. V and J are TRBV6-1 and TRBJ1-2; 8 nucleotides align to TRBD1. The CDR3 extends over 15 amino acids. Germline CDR1 is MNHNS and CDR2 is SASEGT. Here the CDR3 DNA reads TGTGCCAGCAGTGGAAAGGACAGGGTTGTTTATGACTACACCTTC. Residues: CASSGKDRVVYDYTF.

This clonotype was seen ten or more times. V usage is TRBV12-5 and J usage is TRBJ2-7; D may correspond to TRBD1 or TRBD2 (5 bases each). The CDR3 spans 15 residues. Trimming cost V 7 bases and J 0 bases, with 16 bases left between them. Germline CDR1 LGHNT, CDR2 FRNRAP. The CDR3 loop is CASVEGTESSYEQYF. CDR3 in DNA: TGTGCTAGTGTCGAGGGGACCGAAAGCTCCTACGAGCAGTACTTC.

This clonotype was counted between two and nine times. The rearrangement joins TRBV7-9 to TRBJ2-7; 8 bases agree with TRBD1. V lost 2 bases, J lost 4 bases, and 10 bases stayed unmatched. This CDR3 contains 16 residues. Per the germline V gene, CDR1 is SEHNR and CDR2 is FQNEAQ (reference sequence). CDR3 residues: CASSLFSDRGKYEQYF. The CDR3 nucleotides are TGTGCCAGCAGCTTATTTAGCGACAGGGGTAAATACGAGCAGTACTTC.

This rearrangement joins TRBV6-1 to TRBJ1-3; D perhaps matches TRBD1 (6 bases). The CDR3 runs 14 residues. V lost 8 bases, J lost 0 bases, and 11 bases lay in between. Germline CDR1 is MNHNS and CDR2 is SASEGT. The CDR3 here is CASGRTDSGNTIYF. CDR3 nucleotide sequence: TGTGCCAGCGGCCGGACAGACTCTGGAAACACCATATATTTT.

V gene TRBV5-1 combines with J gene TRBJ2-1, with 10 bases that match TRBD2. CDR3 size: 15 residues. The junction had 10 bases not matched to a gene; V was cut back by 4 bases and J by 9 bases. In germline, CDR1 is SGHRS, CDR2 YFSETQ. CDR3 in amino acids: CASSVGGSGGPEQFF. The CDR3 DNA follows: TGCGCCAGCAGCGTAGGAGGTAGCGGGGGGCCTGAGCAGTTCTTC.

The J gene is TRBJ2-7, the V gene TRBV14; 7 bases match TRBD2. The V and J ends lost 5 bases and 0 bases, in that order; junction bases with no gene match: 13. Germline lookup yields CDR1 SGHDN and CDR2 FVKESK. The CDR3 has 17 residues. CDR3 bases: TGTGCCAGCAGCGAAAGGTCACTAGCGCCAAGCTCCTACGAGCAGTACTTC. Its protein product is CASSERSLAPSSYEQYF.

V usage is TRBV12-3 or TRBV12-4 and J usage is TRBJ2-3; D is uncertain. The CDR3 has 12 amino acids. V dropped 8 bases and J dropped 4 bases, with 10 bases sitting between them. The CDR3 region has the DNA TGTGCCAGCCAGGACCGAGCAGATACGCAGTATTTT. This gives the protein CASQDRADTQYF.

This clonotype showed up just a few times. The chain couples TRBV7-2 to TRBJ2-7; D is ambiguous. The CDR3 totals 14 residues. The germline gives CDR1 SGHTA, CDR2 FQGNSA. The V and J ends lost 0 bases and 5 bases respectively, with 11 bases between them. CDR3 amino acids: CASSLAISIHEQYF. As DNA, the CDR3 is TGTGCCAGCAGCTTAGCGATTTCTATTCACGAGCAGTACTTC.

This clonotype has just a few counts. The chain employs TRBV6-2 or TRBV6-3 and TRBJ2-3; 8 bases are shared with TRBD2. Germline CDR1 and CDR2: MNHEY and SVGEGT. The CDR3 spans 16 residues. V dropped 10 bases and J dropped 6; count of bases not matched to a gene: 18. CDR3 nucleotide sequence: TGTGCCACAGCGGGAGAGTTGCTAGCGGCGGTGGATACGCAGTATTTT. As protein: CATAGELLAAVDTQYF.

This clonotype was detected only a few times. The chain couples TRBV15 to TRBJ2-7; TRBD1 is a possible D gene (6 bases). V was clipped by 4 bases and J by 6 bases, with 13 bases between them. The germline CDR1 and CDR2 sequences are LNHNV and YYDKDF (reference sequence). The CDR3 covers 13 residues. The CDR3 DNA reads TGTGCCACCAGCAATGAGGTAGGGGGCGAGCAGTACTTC. Translation: CATSNEVGGEQYF.

This clonotype was picked up many times. J is TRBJ1-1 and V is TRBV7-2; no reliable D call. This CDR3 spans 14 amino acids. Germline CDR1 reads SGHTA; CDR2 reads FQGNSA. The V end lost 6 bases, the J end lost 4 bases, and 15 bases lay between the germline ends. CDR3 region: CASSSVWVGTEAFF. CDR3 in DNA: TGTGCCAGCAGTTCCGTCTGGGTTGGCACTGAAGCTTTCTTT.

This clonotype turned up a few times. The rearrangement uses TRBV7-3 and TRBJ2-2; TRBD2 aligns across 11 bases. Trimming at V came to 4 bases and at J to 4 bases, leaving 8 bases not matched to a gene. Germline assignment: CDR1 SGHTA and CDR2 FQGTGA. This CDR3 spans 17 amino acids. CDR3 in amino acids: CASSSSPGLAATGELFF. In DNA form, the CDR3 reads TGTGCCAGCAGCTCGTCCCCGGGACTAGCGGCCACCGGGGAGCTGTTTTTT.

This clonotype occurred a few times. V and J are TRBV6-1 and TRBJ2-1, with 9 bases aligning to TRBD1. The CDR3 has 14 residues. CDR1 and CDR2 from the germline V gene are MNHNS and SASEGT. J gave up 8 bases and V 10 bases, and 12 bases lay outside the gene matches. CDR3 residues: CATVFGQGTDEQFF. In nucleotides, the CDR3 is TGTGCCACCGTGTTCGGACAGGGGACTGATGAGCAGTTCTTC.

This clonotype was counted at least ten times. The J gene is TRBJ2-3, the V gene TRBV28, with 9 bases fitting TRBD2. The CDR3 spans 15 residues. Germline V gene lookup returns CDR1 MDHEN and CDR2 SYDVKM. Unmatched junction bases numbered 6, after V lost 4 bases and J lost 4 bases. The DNA of the CDR3 is TGTGCCAGCAGTTCCATTAGCGGGAGCGCAGATACGCAGTATTTT. This encodes CASSSISGSADTQYF.

V usage is TRBV11-2 and J usage is TRBJ2-3; D might be TRBD2 (7 bases). The CDR3 runs to 16 residues. The germline gives CDR1 SGHAT, CDR2 FQNNGV. V lost 0 bases and J 6 bases, leaving 16 bases between the germline ends. The CDR3 loop reads CASSLDGGGGWDTQYF. CDR3 sequence (DNA): TGTGCCAGCAGCTTAGATGGGGGCGGGGGTTGGGATACGCAGTATTTT.

The sample holds a few counts of this clonotype. The gene calls are TRBV2 and TRBJ1-5; possibly TRBD1 for D (6 bases). Germline CDR1 is SNHLY and CDR2 is FYNNEI. CDR3 length equals 15 residues. V was pared by 4 bases and J by 1 base, with 11 bases between. CDR3 sequence reads: CASSVGRGSNQPQHF. The CDR3 region has the DNA TGTGCCAGCAGTGTAGGCAGGGGAAGCAATCAGCCCCAGCATTTT.

This clonotype was seen ten or more times. V is TRBV7-2 and J is TRBJ1-2; no clear D gene. This CDR3 contains 15 residues. Germline V gene lookup returns CDR1 SGHTA and CDR2 FQGNSA. V was clipped by 5 bases and J by 3 bases, with 16 bases between them. As DNA, the CDR3 is TGTGCCAGCAGCCCAGAAGCGGGCTACCACTATGGCTACACCTTC. It encodes CASSPEAGYHYGYTF. Filled out from reference TRBV7-2 and TRBJ1-2, the complete variable domain reads GAGVSQSPSNKVTEKGKDVELRCDPISGHTALYWYRQSLGQGLEFLIYFQGNSAPDKSGLPSDRFSAERTGGSVSTLTIQRTQQEDSAVYLCASSPEAGYHYGYTFGSGTRLTVV.

The chain employs TRBV5-1 and TRBJ2-5, with TRBD1 identical over 8 bases. From germline, CDR1 is SGHRS and CDR2 YFSETQ. Trimming took 4 bases from V and 3 from J; bases not matched to a gene: 8. The CDR3 covers 15 residues. CDR3 bases: TGCGCCAGCAGCACCGACAGGGGATGGGAAGAGACCCAGTACTTC. Translated: CASSTDRGWEETQYF.

This clonotype was seen many times. The chain has TRBV7-6 and TRBJ2-7, with D perhaps matching TRBD1 or TRBD2 (6 bases each). In germline, CDR1 is SGHVS, CDR2 FNYEAQ. This CDR3 contains 14 residues. With 1 base removed from V and 2 bases from J, the gap between germline ends came to 9 bases. The CDR3 coding sequence is TGTGCCAGCAGCTTAGTGAGGGGGGCCTACGAGCAGTACTTC. Translating gives CASSLVRGAYEQYF.

In its sample, this clonotype was seen a few times. One end of the junction does not line up with germline, which may come from a read error. The chain uses TRBV6-1 and TRBJ2-5, with 10 positions matching TRBD1. Germline CDR1 reads MNHNS; CDR2 reads SASEGT. The CDR3 spans 14 residues. DNA of the CDR3: TGTGCCAGCAGTGAAAGGTTCTTGGCCGGGACAGGGGACTTC. Encoded protein: CASSERFLAGTGDF.

About this clonotype itself: A much larger clone lies a single base off, so this may be a read error. This chain links TRBV5-1 with TRBJ2-7; a possible D gene is TRBD1 (6 bases). Germline V gene data show CDR1 as SGHRS and CDR2 as YFSETQ. The CDR3 has 14 amino acids. CDR3: CASSFLNRDTEQCF. The CDR3 region has the DNA TGCGCCAGCAGCTTCTTGAACCGGGACACCGAGCAGTGCTTC.

The rearrangement links TRBV6-1 to TRBJ2-5; 10 nucleotides align to TRBD2. The germline V gene encodes CDR1 MNHNS and CDR2 SASEGT. V shed 6 bases, J shed 4 bases, and the junction held 8 bases outside the gene matches. CDR3 size: 15 residues. CDR3 region: CASRTSGGAAETQYF. The CDR3 region has the DNA TGTGCCAGCAGAACAAGCGGGGGGGCCGCAGAGACCCAGTACTTC.

This clonotype was counted ten times or more. The chain combines TRBV2 with TRBJ1-2; no firm D call. Germline assignment: CDR1 SNHLY and CDR2 FYNNEI. V lost 3 bases to trimming and J lost 2 bases, with 16 bases between them. The CDR3 spans 16 residues. The CDR3 coding sequence is TGTGCCAGCAGTGAGGGCAGGACCTTTTTAAACTATGGCTACACCTTC. This translates into CASSEGRTFLNYGYTF.

This clonotype has ten or more counts. J is TRBJ2-2 and V is TRBV2; 8 nucleotides line up with TRBD1. In germline, CDR1 is SNHLY, CDR2 FYNNEI. The V segment lost 6 bases and the J segment 6 bases; nucleotides outside the gene matches: 12. The CDR3 totals 16 residues. The CDR3 spells CASSESGTGHPGELFF. For the CDR3, the DNA is TGTGCCAGCAGCGAATCCGGGACAGGACACCCCGGGGAGCTGTTTTTT.

In this sample, this clonotype turned up many times. J is TRBJ2-7 and V is TRBV7-2, with D maybe TRBD2 (5 bases). Germline CDR1 and CDR2: SGHTA and FQGNSA. Trimming removed 1 base at V and 4 bases at J, with 11 bases between. CDR3 length: 14 amino acids. The CDR3 here is CASSLGGPNYEQYF. DNA of the CDR3: TGTGCCAGCAGCTTAGGCGGGCCCAATTACGAGCAGTACTTC.